The 2 T cell receptor beta chains given below trace back to one sample, sequenced in a study of CD8 T cells in Susac syndrome. cDNA came from about 0.5 to 1 ug RNA primed by random hexamers. Each CDR3 protein is one row after TCRdb ran MiXCR on the immunoSEQ multiplex PCR reads. The sample contains some 100,000 distinct CDR3 sequences, 93% of which appear only once. The specimen was CD4+ T cells from PBMCs. These receptors came from a human donor with multiple sclerosis.

The rearrangement uses TRBV14 and TRBJ2-3, with D unresolved. With 3 bases removed from V and 6 bases from J, the gap between germline ends came to 10 bases. Germline V lookup: CDR1 SGHDN, CDR2 FVKESK. CDR3 length equals 13 residues. CDR3 bases: TGTGCCAGCAGCCAGTCCCACGGGGATACGCAGTATTTT. It yields the protein CASSQSHGDTQYF.

The chain employs TRBV12-5 and TRBJ2-5; 9 nucleotides align to TRBD2. CDR1 and CDR2 from the germline V gene are LGHNT and FRNRAP. This CDR3 region has 19 residues. V lost 0 bases to trimming and J lost 2 bases; unmatched junction nucleotides: 13. The CDR3 region has the DNA TGTGCTAGTGGTTTGGTACTGGCTAGCGGGGCATATCGACAAGAGACCCAGTACTTC. It encodes CASGLVLASGAYRQETQYF.